This note documents a single TCR beta chain sequence. As yet, its antigen is unknown. Amplifying from RNA transcripts, the study obtained TCR beta CDR3 regions. The first-round RT-PCR employed HTBI primers together with the Qiagen OneStep RT-PCR kit. A multiplex PCR was then performed as the second round. TCRdb itself ran the multiplex PCR reads through MiXCR, one entry per CDR3 protein. The sample consists of 560,000 or so distinct CDR3 sequences, 35% to 45% of them appearing once. The study excluded patients with other autoimmune diseases, uncontrolled infections, pregnancy or lactation. Orbital computed tomography, thyroid ultrasound, TRAb, serum thyroxine and clinical symptoms formed the basis of diagnosis. This sample was included in a study of Graves' ophthalmopathy and Graves' hyperthyroidism. About the research overall: In this cohort's terms, stable hyperthyroidism meant no ophthalmopathy by 18 months of follow-up.

Deletions cut 4 bases from V and 1 base from J, with 26 bases between. Germline loops: CDR1 SGDLS, CDR2 YYNGEE. The CDR3 contains 19 residues. Study results and caveats: Appearing in blood as well were most expanded thyroid clonotypes above 0.001 frequency.

The sequenced sample was peripheral blood or thyroid tissue (not recorded which). This receptor was obtained from an adult man with Graves' hyperthyroidism. The chain couples TRBV9 to TRBJ1-1; no definite D call. The CDR3 DNA follows: TGTGCCAGCAGCCATCAGTGGGAAGGGCCGGGAAGATGGAACACTGAAGCTTTCTTT. Residues: CASSHQWEGPGRWNTEAFF.